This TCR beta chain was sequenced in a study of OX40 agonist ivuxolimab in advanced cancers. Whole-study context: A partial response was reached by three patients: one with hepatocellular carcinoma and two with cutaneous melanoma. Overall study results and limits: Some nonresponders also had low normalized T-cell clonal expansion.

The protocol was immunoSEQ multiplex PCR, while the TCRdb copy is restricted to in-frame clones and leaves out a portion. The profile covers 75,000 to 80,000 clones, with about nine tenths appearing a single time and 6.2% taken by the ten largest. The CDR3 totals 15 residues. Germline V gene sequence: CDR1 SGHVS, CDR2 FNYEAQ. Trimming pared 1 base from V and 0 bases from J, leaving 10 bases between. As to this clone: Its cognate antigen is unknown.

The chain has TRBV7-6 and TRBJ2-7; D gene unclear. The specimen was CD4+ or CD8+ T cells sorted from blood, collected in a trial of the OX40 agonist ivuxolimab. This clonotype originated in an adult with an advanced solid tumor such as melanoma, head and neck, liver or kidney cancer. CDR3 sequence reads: CASSLGTEISYEQYF. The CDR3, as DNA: TGTGCCAGCAGCTTAGGGACGGAGATCTCCTACGAGCAGTACTTC.